This passage covers 26 T cell receptor beta chains from one sample sequenced in a study of T cells in localized non-small cell lung cancer. TCRdb's table, derived via immunoSEQ multiplex PCR, lists solely in-frame clones and lacks some. The table includes some 1,300 clones, 15% to 20% detected once. Here the sequenced sample was normal lung tissue next to the tumor, taken before any cancer treatment. The receptors were gathered from a male donor older than 55 with stage I lung adenocarcinoma.

This clone is labeled as medium-sized. The chain links TRBV6-8 to TRBJ1-4; 7 nucleotides align to TRBD1. The germline gives CDR1 MNHGY, CDR2 SAAAGT. Trimming removed 10 bases from V and 4 bases from J; junction bases left unmatched: 12. The CDR3 totals 15 residues. The CDR3 DNA reads as TGTGCCATCAGCCCCGGGACAGCTCTTAATGAAAAACTGTTTTTT. The encoded protein is CAISPGTALNEKLFF.

This clone is labeled medium-sized. Other DNA sequences from this sample encode an identical CDR3 as well. The chain has TRBV6-8 and TRBJ1-6; D unresolved. Germline V CDR1 and CDR2: MNHGY, SAAAGT. CDR3 length equals 14 residues. The V gene lost 1 base and the J gene lost 3 bases, with 4 bases spanning the gap. The CDR3 nucleotides read TGTGCCAGCAGTTACTTAGACTATAATTCACCCCTCCACTTT. Translation: CASSYLDYNSPLHF.

This clone has only a few counts. The rearrangement links TRBV11-3 to TRBJ1-1; D call uncertain. Trimming left V 1 base short and J 4 bases short, with 13 bases between. Germline V CDR1 and CDR2: SGHNT, YENEEA. The CDR3 length is 15 residues. CDR3 DNA: TGTGCCAGCAGCTTAGGGGCAGGTTGGAGCACTGAAGCTTTCTTT. Amino acid sequence: CASSLGAGWSTEAFF.

This clone was seen more than once but under ten times. The rearrangement joins TRBV9 to TRBJ1-2, with D possibly being TRBD1 (5 bases). V was clipped by 4 bases and J by 4 bases, with 14 bases between them. The length of the CDR3 is 14 residues. The germline V gene encodes CDR1 SGDLS and CDR2 YYNGEE. As DNA, the CDR3 is TGTGCCAGCAGCACCCGACGGGACTCCTATGGCTACACCTTC. Residues: CASSTRRDSYGYTF.

V is TRBV11-3 and J is TRBJ2-2, with 8 bases that match TRBD1. The CDR3 extends over 15 amino acids. Germline V gene data show CDR1 as SGHNT and CDR2 as YENEEA. The junction had 5 bases not matched to a gene; V was cut back by 2 bases and J by 6 bases. CDR3 amino acids: CASSLLGQGAGELFF. DNA for the CDR3: TGTGCCAGCAGCTTACTCGGACAGGGCGCCGGGGAGCTGTTTTTT.

This clone was seen a few times. The J gene is TRBJ2-1, the V gene TRBV1; TRBD2, the table's D call, lacks a check against the DNA. TRBV1 is a recognized pseudogene. The CDR3 has 16 amino acids. CDR3 sequence: CASSHLGGADYNEQFF. The CDR3 coding sequence is TGCGCCAGCAGCCACCTTGGGGGGGCGGATTACAATGAGCAGTTCTTC.

This chain uses TRBV6-7 with TRBJ2-1, with D hard to call. Being an ORF, TRBV6-7 has a function that is uncertain. The CDR3 runs to 15 residues. V dropped 8 bases and J dropped 8 bases, with 22 bases sitting between them. The CDR3 nucleotides read TGTGCCAGCCCCATCTGGGTCAGACCCACGGATGAGCAGTTCTTC. It translates to CASPIWVRPTDEQFF.

V and J are TRBV29-1 and TRBJ2-5; TRBD2 aligns across 12 bases. Germline assignment: CDR1 SQVTM and CDR2 ANQGSEA. The CDR3 runs 16 residues. The V gene end was trimmed by 4 bases and the J gene end by 7 bases; junction bases not matched to a gene: 13. The CDR3 nucleotides read TGCAGCGTTGGGGAACCTAGCGGGGGGGCCCGGAGGACCCAGTACTTC. As protein: CSVGEPSGGARRTQYF.

This clone ranks as medium-sized. J is TRBJ1-6 and V is TRBV11-3; D perhaps matches TRBD1 (5 bases). There are 15 residues in the CDR3. The V and J ends lost 5 bases and 7 bases respectively, with 15 bases between them. Germline V gene lookup returns CDR1 SGHNT and CDR2 YENEEA. CDR3 nucleotide sequence: TGTGCCAGCAGCCCCACTCCAGGGTACAATTCACCCCTCCACTTT. Translated, it gives CASSPTPGYNSPLHF.

The J gene is TRBJ2-7, the V gene TRBV10-2; 7 bases agree with TRBD1. The J segment lost 4 bases and the V segment lost 4 bases, leaving 16 bases of the junction unmatched. The CDR3 contains 17 residues. Germline V gene sequence: CDR1 WSHSY, CDR2 SAAADI. CDR3 loop: CASSGEERGGNLYEQYF. The CDR3 coding sequence is TGCGCCAGCAGTGGCGAGGAGAGAGGGGGCAACCTATACGAGCAGTACTTC.

By proportion, this clone is large (0.1 to 1%). This chain connects TRBV9 to TRBJ2-5; 9 nucleotides line up with TRBD2. Germline V lookup: CDR1 SGDLS, CDR2 YYNGEE. The CDR3 spans 15 residues. V was clipped by 3 bases and J by 3 bases; unmatched bases: 6. CDR3: CASSEAGGLEETQYF. CDR3 DNA: TGTGCCAGCAGCGAAGCGGGGGGCCTGGAAGAGACCCAGTACTTC.

This clone was seen a handful of times. V is TRBV6-8 and J is TRBJ2-7, with TRBD1 matching 10 bases. The CDR3 loop spans 15 amino acids. V lost 6 bases, J lost 7 bases, and 12 bases stayed unmatched. CDR1 MNHGY and CDR2 SAAAGT come from the germline V gene. The CDR3 reads CASSPDRGQSREQYF. CDR3 coding DNA: TGTGCCAGCAGCCCCGACAGGGGGCAGAGCAGAGAGCAGTACTTC.

This clone was seen more than once but under ten times. The V and J genes are TRBV11-3 and TRBJ2-5; a weak D match, TRBD1 (5 bases). This CDR3 spans 15 amino acids. Deletions cut 2 bases from V and 1 base from J, with 11 bases between. Germline CDR1 SGHNT, CDR2 YENEEA. CDR3 in DNA: TGTGCCAGCAGCTTAATCCTGACAGCCCAAGAGACCCAGTACTTC. It is translated as CASSLILTAQETQYF.

The chain links TRBV28 to TRBJ1-4, with D possibly matching TRBD1 (6 bases). CDR1 is MDHEN, CDR2 SYDVKM, per germline. CDR3 length: 14 residues. Trimming pared 2 bases from V and 8 bases from J, leaving 12 bases between. This CDR3 is CASSLRQVGEKLFF. In nucleotides, the CDR3 is TGTGCCAGCAGTTTAAGACAGGTGGGAGAAAAACTGTTTTTT.

The V gene is TRBV11-3, the J gene TRBJ1-4; the match to TRBD1 covers 8 bases. V lost 5 bases to trimming and J lost 4 bases; unmatched junction nucleotides: 3. The germline CDR1 and CDR2 sequences are SGHNT and YENEEA. The CDR3 runs to 14 residues. CDR3 region: CASSGTGFNEKLFF. CDR3 DNA sequence: TGTGCCAGCAGCGGGACAGGATTTAATGAAAAACTGTTTTTT. The full variable domain, with the rest looked up from reference TRBV11-3 and TRBJ1-4, is EAGVVQSPRYKIIEKKQPVAFWCNPISGHNTLYWYLQNLGQGPELLIRYENEEAVDDSQLPKDRFSAERLKGVDSTLKIQPAELGDSAVYLCASSGTGFNEKLFFGSGTQLSVL.

This clone came up a few times. The chain couples TRBV9 to TRBJ1-2; the match to TRBD1 covers 8 bases. The CDR3 loop spans 15 amino acids. Germline V gene sequence: CDR1 SGDLS, CDR2 YYNGEE. The V segment lost 4 bases and the J segment 8 bases; nucleotides outside the gene matches: 13. The CDR3 spells CASSPTGTGLGGYTF. The CDR3 DNA is TGTGCCAGCAGCCCGACCGGGACAGGTTTAGGAGGCTACACCTTC. The full variable domain, its missing parts supplied by reference TRBV9 and TRBJ1-2, is DSGVTQTPKHLITATGQRVTLRCSPRSGDLSVYWYQQSLDQGLQFLIQYYNGEERAKGNILERFSAQQFPDLHSELNLSSLELGDSALYFCASSPTGTGLGGYTFGSGTRLTVV.

This chain joins TRBV11-3 and TRBJ2-1; a possible D gene is TRBD1 (5 bases). The V end was cut by 5 bases, the J end by 0 bases, with 8 bases between. Germline CDR1 SGHNT, CDR2 YENEEA. The CDR3 consists of 14 residues. CDR3 DNA: TGTGCCAGCAGCCTCGACAGCTCCTACAATGAGCAGTTCTTC. It is translated as CASSLDSSYNEQFF.

This clone was detected a few times. Here the CDR3 reads CASSALTTLPEETQYF. CDR3 coding DNA: TGTGCCAGCAGCGCCTTAACCACCCTGCCAGAGGAGACCCAGTACTTC. V and J are TRBV11-3 and TRBJ2-5, with no clear D. Germline-derived CDR1 and CDR2 are SGHNT and YENEEA. Deletions cut 5 bases from V and 5 bases from J, with 21 bases between. CDR3 length: 16 residues.

This clone is medium-sized by share. V gene TRBV30 combines with J gene TRBJ1-3; D may be TRBD1 (5 bases). Trimming removed 2 bases from V and 4 bases from J, with 12 bases in between. The CDR3 runs 14 residues. CDR1 is GTSNPN, CDR2 SVGIG, per germline (reference sequence). CDR3: CAWSQGNGGNTIYF. CDR3 coding DNA: TGTGCCTGGAGTCAGGGTAACGGGGGAAACACCATATATTTT. The variable domain in full, completed from reference TRBV30 and TRBJ1-3, reads SQTIHQWPATLVQPVGSPLSLECTVEGTSNPNLYWYRQAAGRGLQLLFYSVGIGQISSEVPQNLSASRPQDRQFILSSKKLLLSDSGFYLCAWSQGNGGNTIYFGEGSWLTVV.

The chain has TRBV29-1 and TRBJ1-5; 7 bases map to TRBD1. Germline assignment: CDR1 SQVTM and CDR2 ANQGSEA. The CDR3 is 14 amino acids. The V and J ends lost 5 bases and 0 bases, in that order; junction bases with no gene match: 4. In nucleotides, the CDR3 is TGCAGCGTTCGACAGGGTCATAGCAATCAGCCCCAGCATTTT. Protein product: CSVRQGHSNQPQHF.

This clone came up a few times. The gene calls are TRBV6-8 and TRBJ2-5; 12 nucleotides align to TRBD2. J gave up 5 bases and V 6 bases, and 10 bases lay outside the gene matches. The CDR3 sequence is 16 residues long. Germline CDR1 is MNHGY and CDR2 is SAAAGT. The CDR3 nucleotides read TGTGCCAGCAGGGCCCCTAGCGGGGGGGCCTGGGAGACCCAGTACTTC. Translating it yields CASRAPSGGAWETQYF.

The chain is built from TRBV28 and TRBJ1-3, with D unclear. Germline values: CDR1 MDHEN, CDR2 SYDVKM. Trimming pared 6 bases from V and 0 bases from J, leaving 18 bases between. CDR3 size: 17 residues. The chain's CDR3 is CASRTISGENSGNTIYF. DNA of the CDR3: TGTGCCAGCAGAACCATATCCGGGGAGAACTCTGGAAACACCATATATTTT.

This clone was found a few times. The chain carries TRBV6-8 and TRBJ2-7, with D uncertain. The CDR3 sequence is 12 residues long. Between the trimmed V and J ends, which lost 2 bases and 3 bases, there was a span of 5 bases. In germline, CDR1 is MNHGY, CDR2 SAAAGT. CDR3 in DNA: TGTGCCAGCAGTTACAATAACTACGAGCAGTACTTC. This translates into CASSYNNYEQYF.

The gene calls are TRBV11-3 and TRBJ2-7, with D unclear. The CDR3 is made up of 15 amino acids. Between the trimmed V and J ends, which lost 2 bases and 0 bases, there was a span of 11 bases. The germline CDR1 and CDR2 sequences are SGHNT and YENEEA. CDR3 residues: CASSLRSGASYEQYF. CDR3 bases: TGTGCCAGCAGCTTAAGGTCAGGAGCCTCCTACGAGCAGTACTTC.

J is TRBJ2-7 and V is TRBV18, with 7 bases matching TRBD1. The CDR3 has 15 amino acids. The V gene's germline CDR1 is KGHSH and CDR2 LQKENI. V gave up 2 bases and J gave up 5 bases; unmatched junction bases: 9. As DNA, the CDR3 is TGTGCCAGCTCACCAAATCGACAGGGACCTAACGAGCAGTACTTC. Residues: CASSPNRQGPNEQYF.

This clone was picked up a small number of times. The V call is TRBV11-3, the J call TRBJ2-3; 8 nucleotides line up with TRBD2. Trimming took 5 bases from V and 2 from J; bases not matched to a gene: 6. The CDR3 consists of 15 residues. Per the germline V gene, CDR1 is SGHNT and CDR2 is YENEEA. CDR3 coding DNA: TGTGCCAGCAGCCAGATAGCGGGGAACACAGATACGCAGTATTTT. It translates to CASSQIAGNTDTQYF.